This note documents a single TCR beta chain sequence. Its antigen is still unknown. As to time point: blood 4 weeks post-SBRT, at nephrectomy. Treatment specified: 15 Gy SBRT to primary tumor, nephrectomy 4 weeks later. Nephrectomy followed 15 Gy stereotactic body radiation by 4 weeks. Clear cell pathology was present in this patient's renal cell carcinoma. This entry is derived from a study of radiation and T cells in renal cell carcinoma. Whole-study findings and limits: From baseline, blood top tumor clonotypes peaked at 2 weeks post-radiation. Baseline intratumoral clonotype presence is unknown without pretreatment biopsies.

The CDR3 has 16 residues. Germline V gene lookup returns CDR1 MNHEY and CDR2 SMNVEV (reference sequence). Losses at the gene ends were 5 bases for V and 4 bases for J; bases not matched to a gene: 7. Using immunoSEQ multiplex PCR, the repertoire was profiled, and TCRdb retains in-frame clones only, with some absent. Among around 81,000 clones listed, 70% to 90% were seen once. This chain joins TRBV27 and TRBJ2-5, with TRBD2 matching over 13 bases. The TCR sequence derives from a man aged 50 to 59 with renal cell carcinoma. Material: blood, obtained from a patient whose treatment included radiotherapy and nephrectomy. CDR3 region: CASSLKLAGGGETQYF. The CDR3 bases are TGTGCCAGCAGTCTGAAACTAGCGGGAGGGGGAGAGACCCAGTACTTC.